The 16 T cell receptor beta chains given below trace back to one sample, sequenced in a study of T cells after posttransplantation cyclophosphamide. A marrow graft followed busulfan-fludarabine conditioning, with cyclophosphamide on days +3 and +4. The repertoire was sequenced with immunoSEQ multiplex PCR; TCRdb's copy has only in-frame clones and lacks some. The sample includes 6,000 to 7,500 clones, roughly 80% seen only once; the top ten take 20% to 25%. The sequenced sample was PBMCs, obtained after allogeneic stem cell transplant with posttransplant cyclophosphamide. All receptors come from a female patient in her fifties or sixties who received an allogeneic stem cell transplant from a related donor, was CMV-positive, and had no GVHD. Some T cells may be provided by the graft donor.

The chain employs TRBV10-3 and TRBJ1-1; D is uncertain. The CDR3 is 15 residues long. Trimming removed 8 bases at V and 4 bases at J, with 20 bases between. Germline CDR1 and CDR2: ENHRY and SYGVKD. The CDR3 DNA reads TGTGCCATCGTATCCGGGCCTACTAGAACCACTGAAGCTTTCTTT. Translated: CAIVSGPTRTTEAFF.

A word on this clone: One end of the junction fails to match germline, which may point to a read error. The same CDR3 also results from other DNA sequences found in this sample. The chain links TRBV4-1 to TRBJ1-4; TRBD1 matches 7 bases. Germline V gene lookup returns CDR1 MGHRA and CDR2 YSYEKL. CDR3 length: 16 amino acids. The CDR3 DNA sequence: TGCGCCAGCAGCCCGAAGGGGGCGAAGTCTAATGAAAAACTGTTCTTT. Translating gives CASSPKGAKSNEKLFF.

This chain uses TRBV2 with TRBJ2-6; D perhaps matches TRBD2 (6 bases). The CDR3 totals 16 residues. V shed 3 bases and J shed 2 bases, with 11 bases lying between them. Per the germline V gene, CDR1 is SNHLY and CDR2 is FYNNEI. The CDR3 sequence: CASSDREVPGANVLTF. The CDR3 DNA is TGTGCCAGCAGTGACAGGGAGGTACCTGGGGCCAACGTCCTGACTTTC.

Only a few counts were recorded for this clone. Here the CDR3 reads CASRKIRGVDQPQHF. The CDR3 nucleotides read TGTGCCAGCAGGAAAATTCGGGGGGTAGATCAGCCCCAGCATTTT. The gene calls are TRBV6-5 and TRBJ1-5; TRBD1 is a possible D gene (5 bases). The CDR3 loop spans 15 amino acids. In germline, CDR1 is MNHEY, CDR2 SVGAGI. Deletions cut 6 bases from V and 5 bases from J, with 17 bases between.

On this clone: Other DNA sequences in this sample translate to the same CDR3. V gene TRBV11-3 combines with J gene TRBJ1-6; 7 bases align to TRBD1. From germline, CDR1 is SGHNT and CDR2 YENEEA. Trimming took 1 base from V and 13 from J; bases not matched to a gene: 10. The CDR3 length is 15 residues. The CDR3 protein is CASSLGTGVESPLHF. CDR3 bases: TGTGCCAGCAGCTTAGGAACAGGGGTAGAATCCCCCCTCCACTTT.

V gene TRBV7-2 combines with J gene TRBJ2-5, with TRBD2 identical over 9 bases. Germline trimming cut 2 bases from V and 7 bases from J; bases unmatched to any gene: 5. The CDR3 is 14 residues long. Germline CDR1 SGHTA, CDR2 FQGNSA. The CDR3 is CASSLIAGEGTQYF. DNA of the CDR3: TGTGCCAGCAGCTTAATAGCGGGAGAGGGGACCCAGTACTTC.

This chain joins TRBV5-1 and TRBJ2-1; 8 bases agree with TRBD1. V trimming: 4 bases; J trimming: 0 bases; junction bases outside the gene matches: 12. Germline values: CDR1 SGHRS, CDR2 YFSETQ. CDR3 length: 18 amino acids. CDR3 coding DNA: TGCGCCAGCAGCCCTGGTTTTGGGCAGGGGGCCTCCTACAATGAGCAGTTCTTC. It yields the protein CASSPGFGQGASYNEQFF.

The chain carries TRBV5-4 and TRBJ1-1, with D possibly matching TRBD1 (5 bases). The CDR3 runs 15 residues. V lost 2 bases to trimming and J lost 4 bases, with 15 bases between them. In germline, CDR1 is SGHNT, CDR2 YYREEE (reference sequence). DNA of the CDR3: TGTGCCAGCAGCTTCTTTTGGGGGGAGAGCACTGAAGCTTTCTTT. Amino acids: CASSFFWGESTEAFF.

This clone was recorded once. The chain has TRBV6-5 and TRBJ2-2, with D perhaps matching TRBD1 (5 bases). This CDR3 spans 14 amino acids. Germline CDR1 and CDR2: MNHEY and SVGAGI. V was cut by 6 bases and J by 1 base, with 9 bases left in between. The CDR3 reads CASRLQGNTGELFF. In nucleotides, the CDR3 is TGTGCCAGCAGACTCCAGGGGAACACCGGGGAGCTGTTTTTT.

The chain couples TRBV2 to TRBJ2-1; 7 bases are shared with TRBD2. V dropped 7 bases and J dropped 6; count of bases not matched to a gene: 9. CDR1 and CDR2 from the germline V gene are SNHLY and FYNNEI. This CDR3 has 14 amino acids. The CDR3 reads CASTDVGGSNEQFF. The CDR3 nucleotides are TGTGCCAGCACCGACGTGGGGGGGAGCAATGAGCAGTTCTTC.

This clone was found a few times. The same CDR3 arises from other DNA sequences in this sample as well. This sequence joins TRBV25-1 and TRBJ1-3; D is undetermined. Germline CDR1 is MGHDK and CDR2 is SYGVNS. V was cut by 1 base and J by 0 bases, with 4 bases left in between. The CDR3 contains 14 residues. The chain's CDR3 is CASSELSSGNTIYF. CDR3 bases: TGTGCCAGCAGTGAATTGAGCTCTGGAAACACCATATATTTT.

V usage is TRBV7-2 and J usage is TRBJ2-3, with 10 bases identical to TRBD2. The V gene end was trimmed by 6 bases and the J gene end by 3 bases; junction bases not matched to a gene: 6. CDR3 length equals 15 residues. Germline lookup yields CDR1 SGHTA and CDR2 FQGNSA. The CDR3 DNA sequence: TGTGCCAGCAGACTGAGCGGGGGGGCAACAGATACGCAGTATTTT. This codes for CASRLSGGATDTQYF.

The V and J genes are TRBV27 and TRBJ1-4, with D tentatively TRBD1 (5 bases). Germline CDR1 MNHEY, CDR2 SMNVEV (reference sequence). The ends were cut back, 6 bases at V and 5 bases at J, with 16 bases in the middle. This CDR3 comprises 15 residues. In nucleotides, the CDR3 is TGTGCCAGCAGCCCTCGGGACGCGGGGAATGAAAAACTGTTTTTT. This sequence encodes CASSPRDAGNEKLFF.

This chain uses TRBV5-1 with TRBJ2-1; 9 bases are shared with TRBD2. CDR1 and CDR2 from the germline V gene are SGHRS and YFSETQ. The CDR3 runs 14 residues. With V trimmed by 4 bases and J by 2 bases, 1 base remained unmatched. The CDR3 reads CASSVAGAYNEQFF. The CDR3 region has the DNA TGCGCCAGCAGCGTAGCGGGGGCCTACAATGAGCAGTTCTTC.

This sequence joins TRBV4-1 and TRBJ1-4; D gene unclear. Trimming removed 0 bases at V and 14 bases at J, with 13 bases between. CDR3 length: 13 residues. Per germline, CDR1 MGHRA and CDR2 YSYEKL. CDR3 in DNA: TGCGCCAGCAGCCAAGACCAGGCCCCGAAGCTGTTTTTT. The encoded protein is CASSQDQAPKLFF.

This chain joins TRBV28 and TRBJ2-3, with D perhaps TRBD2 (5 bases). V was cut by 3 bases and J by 8 bases, with 18 bases left in between. CDR3 length: 15 residues. CDR1 MDHEN and CDR2 SYDVKM come from the germline V gene. For the CDR3, the DNA is TGTGCCAGCAGTTTCTCGGGTCCAAGGGCGGGTACGCAGTATTTT. Protein product: CASSFSGPRAGTQYF.